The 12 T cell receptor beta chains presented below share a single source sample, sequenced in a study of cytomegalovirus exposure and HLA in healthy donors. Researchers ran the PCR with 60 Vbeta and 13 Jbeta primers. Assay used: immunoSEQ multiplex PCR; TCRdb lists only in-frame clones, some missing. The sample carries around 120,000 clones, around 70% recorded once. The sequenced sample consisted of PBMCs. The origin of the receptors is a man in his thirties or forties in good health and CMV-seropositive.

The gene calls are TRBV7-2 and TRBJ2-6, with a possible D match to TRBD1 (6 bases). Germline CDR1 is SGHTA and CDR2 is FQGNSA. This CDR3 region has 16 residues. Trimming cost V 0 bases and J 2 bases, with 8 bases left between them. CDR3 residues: CASSLAGGAGANVLTF. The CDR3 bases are TGTGCCAGCAGCTTAGCAGGGGGAGCTGGGGCCAACGTCCTGACTTTC.

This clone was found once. CDR3 sequence: CASSSGLGAYNEQFF. In DNA form, the CDR3 reads TGTGCCAGCAGCTCAGGACTAGGGGCCTACAATGAGCAGTTCTTC. The J gene is TRBJ2-1, the V gene TRBV11-2; 7 nucleotides align to TRBD2. The V gene end was trimmed by 4 bases and the J gene end by 2 bases; junction bases not matched to a gene: 5. Germline CDR1 is SGHAT and CDR2 is FQNNGV. The CDR3 loop spans 15 amino acids.

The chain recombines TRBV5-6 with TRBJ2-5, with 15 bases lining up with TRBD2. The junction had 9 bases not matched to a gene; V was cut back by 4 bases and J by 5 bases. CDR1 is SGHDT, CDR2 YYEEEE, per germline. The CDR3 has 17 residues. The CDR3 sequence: CASSPGLAGGPHETQYF. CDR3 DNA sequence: TGTGCCAGCAGCCCGGGACTAGCGGGGGGTCCGCATGAGACCCAGTACTTC.

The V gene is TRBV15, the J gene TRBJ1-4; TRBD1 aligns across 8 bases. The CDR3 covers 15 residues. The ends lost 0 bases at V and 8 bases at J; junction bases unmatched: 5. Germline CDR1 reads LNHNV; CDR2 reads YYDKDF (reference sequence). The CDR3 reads CATSREAGGREKLFF. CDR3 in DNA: TGTGCCACCAGCAGAGAGGCAGGGGGCAGAGAAAAACTGTTTTTT.

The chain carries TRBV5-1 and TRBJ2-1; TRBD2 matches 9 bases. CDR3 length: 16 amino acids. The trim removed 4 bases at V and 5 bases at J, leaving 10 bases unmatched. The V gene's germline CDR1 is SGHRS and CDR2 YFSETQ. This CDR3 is CASSRAAGGIHNEQFF. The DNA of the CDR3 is TGCGCCAGCAGCCGGGCGGCGGGAGGGATCCACAATGAGCAGTTCTTC.

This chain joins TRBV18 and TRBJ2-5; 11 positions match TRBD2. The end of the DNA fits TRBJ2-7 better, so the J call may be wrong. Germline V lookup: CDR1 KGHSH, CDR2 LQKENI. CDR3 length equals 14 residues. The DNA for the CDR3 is TGTGCCAGCTCACTTAGCGGGAGGGACGGCGAGCAGTACTTC. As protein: CASSLSGRDGEQYF.

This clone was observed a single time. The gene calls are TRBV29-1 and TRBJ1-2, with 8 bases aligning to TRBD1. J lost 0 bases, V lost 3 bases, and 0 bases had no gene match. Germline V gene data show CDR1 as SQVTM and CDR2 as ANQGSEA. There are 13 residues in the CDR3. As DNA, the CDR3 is TGCAGCGTTGACAGGGGGCCTAACTATGGCTACACCTTC. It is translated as CSVDRGPNYGYTF.

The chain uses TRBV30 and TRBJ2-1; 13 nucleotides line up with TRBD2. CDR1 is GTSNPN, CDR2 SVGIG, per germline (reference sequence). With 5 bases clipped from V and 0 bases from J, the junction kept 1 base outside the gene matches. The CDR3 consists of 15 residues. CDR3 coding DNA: TGTGCCTGGGGGACTAGCGGGATCTCCTACAATGAGCAGTTCTTC. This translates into CAWGTSGISYNEQFF.

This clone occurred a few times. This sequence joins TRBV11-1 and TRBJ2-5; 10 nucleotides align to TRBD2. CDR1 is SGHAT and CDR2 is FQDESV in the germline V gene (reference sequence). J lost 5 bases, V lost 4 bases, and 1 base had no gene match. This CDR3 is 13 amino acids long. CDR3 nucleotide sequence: TGTGCCAGCAGCTCGGGACTAGCGGAGACCCAGTACTTC. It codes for CASSSGLAETQYF. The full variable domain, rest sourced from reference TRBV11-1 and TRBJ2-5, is EAEVAQSPRYKITEKSQAVAFWCDPISGHATLYWYRQILGQGPELLVQFQDESVVDDSQLPKDRFSAERLKGVDSTLKIQPAELGDSAMYLCASSSGLAETQYFGPGTRLLVL.

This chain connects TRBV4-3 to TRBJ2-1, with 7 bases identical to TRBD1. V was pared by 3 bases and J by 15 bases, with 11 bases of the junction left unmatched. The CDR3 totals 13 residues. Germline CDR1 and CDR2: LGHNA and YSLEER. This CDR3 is CASSQEIRDRRFF. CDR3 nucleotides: TGCGCCAGCAGCCAGGAAATCCGGGACAGAAGGTTCTTC.

The CDR3 DNA is TGTGCCATCAGTGATCGTGGGACTCCTCCACACAATGAGCAGTTCTTC. Translation: CAISDRGTPPHNEQFF. The chain couples TRBV10-3 to TRBJ2-1, with a weak D call TRBD2 (6 bases). The germline V gene has CDR1 ENHRY and CDR2 SYGVKD. CDR3 length equals 16 residues. V was cut by 3 bases and J by 5 bases, with 17 bases left in between.

The CDR3 here is CASSPTPGTGGVANEKLFF. CDR3 in DNA: TGTGCCAGCAGCCCCACGCCCGGGACAGGGGGGGTGGCTAATGAAAAACTGTTTTTT. This chain links TRBV9 with TRBJ1-4, with 11 bases that match TRBD1. This CDR3 is 19 amino acids long. V dropped 4 bases and J dropped 3; count of bases not matched to a gene: 14. Germline V gene sequence: CDR1 SGDLS, CDR2 YYNGEE.